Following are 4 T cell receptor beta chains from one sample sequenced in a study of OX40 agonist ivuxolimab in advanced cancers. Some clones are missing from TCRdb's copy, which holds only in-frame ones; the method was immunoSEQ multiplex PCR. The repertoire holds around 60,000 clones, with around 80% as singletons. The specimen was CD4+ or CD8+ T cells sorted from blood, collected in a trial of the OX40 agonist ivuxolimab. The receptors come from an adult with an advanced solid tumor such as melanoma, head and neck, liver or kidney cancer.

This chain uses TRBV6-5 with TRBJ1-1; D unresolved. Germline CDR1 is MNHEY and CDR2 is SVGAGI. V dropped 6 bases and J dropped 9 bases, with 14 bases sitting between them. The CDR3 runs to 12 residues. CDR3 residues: CASSQGPQQAFF. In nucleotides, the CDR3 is TGTGCCAGCAGCCAAGGTCCCCAACAAGCTTTCTTT.

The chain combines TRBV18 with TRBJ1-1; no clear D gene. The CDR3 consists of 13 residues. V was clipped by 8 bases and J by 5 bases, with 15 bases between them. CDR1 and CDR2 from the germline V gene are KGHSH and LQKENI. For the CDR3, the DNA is TGTGCCAGCGGGGTCCAGGAGGGAACTGAAGCTTTCTTT. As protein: CASGVQEGTEAFF. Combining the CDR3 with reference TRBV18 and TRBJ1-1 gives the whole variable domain NAGVMQNPRHLVRRRGQEARLRCSPMKGHSHVYWYRQLPEEGLKFMVYLQKENIIDESGMPKERFSAEFPKEGPSILRIQQVVRGDSAAYFCASGVQEGTEAFFGQGTRLTVV.

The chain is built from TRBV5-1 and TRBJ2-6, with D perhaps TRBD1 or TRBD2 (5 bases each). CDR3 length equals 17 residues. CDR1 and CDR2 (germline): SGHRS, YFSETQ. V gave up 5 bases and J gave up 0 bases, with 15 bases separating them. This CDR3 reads CASSVDRGHSGANVLTF. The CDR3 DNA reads TGCGCCAGCAGTGTAGACCGGGGCCACTCTGGGGCCAACGTCCTGACTTTC.

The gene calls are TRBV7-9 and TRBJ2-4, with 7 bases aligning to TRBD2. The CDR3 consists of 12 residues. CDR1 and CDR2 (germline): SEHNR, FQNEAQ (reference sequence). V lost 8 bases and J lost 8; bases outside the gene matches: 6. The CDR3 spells CASAGEDDIQYF. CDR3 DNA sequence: TGTGCCAGCGCGGGAGAAGACGACATTCAGTACTTC.